The following is a T cell receptor beta chain sequence with its context. What it binds is unknown. Within the ViraFEST assay, antigen-specific CD4+ T cells underwent expansion with viral peptide pools prior to sequencing. It was after roughly ten days of culture that CD4+ T cells were isolated. The vaccine recipients had no prior SARS-CoV-2 infection, with negative nucleocapsid antibodies. They grew approximately 2.1 million PBMC in each well, adding 9.5 to 10 IU/ml IL-2 and 8.5 to 10 ug/ml peptides. Days 3 and 7 saw half the medium replaced with IL-2 medium. The sample is drawn from a study of vaccination effects on CD4 cells after COVID-19. Findings of the study overall: At late timepoints after vaccination, vaccine- and infection-induced clones shrank markedly.

The method was immunoSEQ multiplex PCR; TCRdb's version includes in-frame clones alone and lacks a portion of them. The sample has under 65,000 clones, 75% to 90% seen once. The source of this sequence is a human donor who received a COVID-19 vaccine. The sample was CD4+ T cells from PBMCs cultured with HCoV-229E spike peptides, taken before COVID-19 vaccination.

CDR3 loop: CATSDPAAVRGYTF. As DNA, the CDR3 is TGTGCCACCAGTGATCCCGCCGCTGTTCGGGGCTACACCTTC. The J gene is TRBJ1-2, the V gene TRBV24-1; D not certain. From germline, CDR1 is KGHDR and CDR2 SFDVKD. CDR3 length: 14 amino acids. Trimming stripped 3 bases from V and 8 bases from J, with 15 bases between.